This T cell receptor (beta chain) was sequenced in a study of fetal regulatory T cell absence and autoimmunity. Study at large: Without clinical diabetes, IPEX patients showed exocrine pancreas autoimmunity. Regarding the study as a whole: Antigen-driven pancreatic autoimmunity before birth in IPEX was inferred from oligoclonal enrichment. Oligoclonal TCR enrichment in pancreas over cord blood reached over 85-fold for some clones.

About this clone itself: Antigen: not known.

The table came from immunoSEQ multiplex PCR; TCRdb's copy has only in-frame clones and leaves some out. The sample consists of 95,000 to 100,000 clones, 72% of them appearing once. The CDR3 contains 10 residues. The TCR was taken from a male donor with IPEX syndrome. Sequencing was carried out using pancreas tissue. The V call is TRBV12-2, the J call TRBJ2-7. TRBV12-2 is listed as a pseudogene. The CDR3 region is CASRSYEQYF. The CDR3 DNA sequence: TGTGCAAGTCGCTCCTACGAGCAGTACTTC.